A selection of T cell receptor beta chains follows, all from one sample in a study of T cell changes during pregnancy in multiple sclerosis. TCRdb's table, derived via immunoSEQ multiplex PCR, lists solely in-frame clones and lacks some. The table has tens of thousands of clones, around 93% seen once. Sequences were derived from peripheral blood, sampled in the second trimester of pregnancy. The origin of the receptors is a female donor with multiple sclerosis, enrolled in a pregnancy study. Both conserved end residues are part of each CDR3. D genes are given only for firm matches. Clone size is shown for a subset of rows, as once, few, many or a class of expanded clone.

TRBV10-3,-,TRBJ2-7,-,TGTGCCATCCAATTTCAGCCGGGCTACGAGCAGTACTTC,CAIQFQPGYEQYF
TRBV13,-,TRBJ1-5,-,TGTGCCCCTACCCGGGGGGGCAATCAGCCCCAGCATTTT,CAPTRGGNQPQHF
TRBV5-5,-,TRBJ2-1,-,TGTGCCAGCAGCTTGGAGGGGATGGGTGGATACAATGAGCAGTTCTTC,CASSLEGMGGYNEQFF
TRBV6-1,TRBD1,TRBJ1-2,-,TGTGCCAGCAGTGAAGTAGGGACAGGGGATCCCTATGGCTACACCTTC,CASSEVGTGDPYGYTF
TRBV30,-,TRBJ1-2,-,TGTGCCTGGAGCTGGACAGAAGGGTCCTTTGGCACCTTC,CAWSWTEGSFGTF
TRBV28,TRBD2,TRBJ2-5,-,TGTGCCAGCAGGGCGTCGGGGGGCCAAGAGACCCAGTACTTC,CASRASGGQETQYF
TRBV10-1,TRBD2,TRBJ2-3,-,TGCGCCAGCAGTGAAAGAGCGGGGGGGCCTTCAGATACGCAGTATTTT,CASSERAGGPSDTQYF
TRBV6-4,-,TRBJ2-3,-,TGTGCCAGCAGTGAGGGTAATCGGGGATCAGATACGCAGTATTTT,CASSEGNRGSDTQYF
TRBV29-1,TRBD2,TRBJ2-7,-,TGCAGCGGAGGCACTAGCGGCTACGAGCAGTACTTC,CSGGTSGYEQYF
TRBV4-2,TRBD1,TRBJ2-7,-,TGTGCCAGCAGCCAAGATCAGGGACAGGGGGTGGACGAGCAGTACTTC,CASSQDQGQGVDEQYF
TRBV13,TRBD1,TRBJ2-5,-,TGTGCCAGCAGCACCGACAGGGAACAAGAGACCCAGTACTTC,CASSTDREQETQYF
TRBV11-1,-,TRBJ1-1,-,TGTGCCAGCAGCCTGACTCCCACTGAAGCTTTCTTT,CASSLTPTEAFF
TRBV20-1,-,TRBJ2-1,-,TGCAGTGCTAGGGAAACAGGGAACCCATTCTTC,CSARETGNPFF
TRBV28,-,TRBJ2-1,-,TGTGCCAGCAGCCCTCCCTATAATGAGCAGTTCTTC,CASSPPYNEQFF
TRBV19,-,TRBJ2-1,-,TGTGCCAGTAGTATTCCATCCGCGATCGAGCAGTTCTTC,CASSIPSAIEQFF
TRBV6-5,TRBD2,TRBJ2-1,-,TGTGCCAGCAGTTCCGTGGGACTAGGTGTGTCCAATGAGCAGTTCTTC,CASSSVGLGVSNEQFF
TRBV4-1,TRBD2,TRBJ2-1,once,TGCGCCAGCAGCCAAGACAGCGGGGGGGCCGATGAGCAGTTCTTC,CASSQDSGGADEQFF